This T cell receptor beta chain is drawn from a study of patients and donors after allogeneic stem cell transplantation. One entry per CDR3 protein, called by TCRdb with MiXCR from the RT-PCR reads. The table has some 960,000 distinct CDR3 sequences, more than 15% seen once. This CDR3 comprises 15 residues. Trimming removed 7 bases from V and 2 bases from J, with 12 bases in between. In germline, CDR1 is LNHDA, CDR2 SQIVND (reference sequence). The TCR originated in a human donor who was either an allogeneic HSCT recipient or a stem cell or donor lymphocyte infusion donor (not recorded which). It is not recorded whose cells these are; they may come from a transplant donor. The sequenced sample was blood, either unsorted or a sorted T cell fraction (not recorded which). This rearrangement joins TRBV19 to TRBJ2-6; D perhaps matches TRBD2 (7 bases). Here the CDR3 reads CASKGGGAGANVLTF. DNA for the CDR3: TGTGCCAGTAAAGGGGGGGGAGCTGGGGCCAACGTCCTGACTTTC.